These 2 T cell receptor beta chains came from one sample sequenced in a study of cytomegalovirus exposure and HLA in healthy donors (dated by TCRdb to the late 2010s). Library generation was performed with the immunoSEQ multiplex PCR assay. What TCRdb holds here is the immuneACCESS table cut down to in-frame rearrangements. Part of the clones is not present; checked against another copy, under half of the missing clones reflect an unresolved V gene, and the others are unexplained. This sample holds about 200,000 clones; 87% were observed only once. Of the sample, approximately 2% is held by the ten largest clones. Sequences were obtained from PBMCs. The receptors originated from a young woman in good health and CMV-seropositive.

With regard to this clone: Other nucleotide sequences from this sample produce the same CDR3. V and J are TRBV5-1 and TRBJ2-1; 10 nucleotides align to TRBD2. V shed 4 bases, J shed 3 bases, and the junction held 1 base outside the gene matches. Looked up from germline, CDR1 is SGHRS and CDR2 is YFSETQ. The CDR3 extends over 14 amino acids. The CDR3 sequence: CASSRTSGYNEQFF. Here the CDR3 DNA reads TGCGCCAGCAGCCGGACTAGCGGCTACAATGAGCAGTTCTTC. The full variable domain, in which reference TRBV5-1 and TRBJ2-1 provide the parts outside the CDR3, is KAGVTQTPRYLIKTRGQQVTLSCSPISGHRSVSWYQQTPGQGLQFLFEYFSETQRNKGNFPGRFSGRQFSNSRSEMNVSTLELGDSALYLCASSRTSGYNEQFFGPGTRLTVL.

The chain has TRBV27 and TRBJ2-3; unclear D gene. Germline CDR1 MNHEY, CDR2 SMNVEV (reference sequence). V lost 1 base, J lost 0 bases, and 11 bases lay in between. The CDR3 contains 16 residues. For the CDR3, the DNA is TGTGCCAGCAGTTTATTGGCTAGATCTAGCACAGATACGCAGTATTTT. Its translation is CASSLLARSSTDTQYF.